This passage covers 25 T cell receptor beta chains from one sample sequenced in a study of blood T cell repertoires in COVID-19. Clones were read by immunoSEQ multiplex PCR, and TCRdb kept only the in-frame ones, dropping some. The sample lists 250,000 to 300,000 clones; around 85% were seen once. Sequencing was performed on peripheral blood. The source is a woman in her twenties or thirties with COVID-19, enrolled during active disease.

In its sample, this clone was seen a few times. The chain joins TRBV7-4 to TRBJ1-1; tentative D call: TRBD1 (6 bases). Germline V lookup: CDR1 SGHVT, CDR2 SQSDAQ. V lost 5 bases, J lost 10 bases, and 14 bases lay in between. The CDR3 is made up of 12 amino acids. In DNA, the CDR3 is TGTGCCAGCAGCCCGCACAGGGCAGCAGCTTTCTTT. As protein: CASSPHRAAAFF.

The rearrangement links TRBV6-5 to TRBJ2-7; tentatively, D is TRBD1 (6 bases). The germline gives CDR1 MNHEY, CDR2 SVGAGI. CDR3 length: 15 amino acids. Trimming cost V 0 bases and J 5 bases, with 14 bases left between them. CDR3 DNA: TGTGCCAGCAGTTACTCCAACAGGGTCCGCGACGAGCAGTACTTC. Translating gives CASSYSNRVRDEQYF.

The chain is built from TRBV10-2 and TRBJ2-5; TRBD2 aligns across 9 bases. The CDR3 runs 16 residues. The V segment lost 3 bases and the J segment 4 bases; nucleotides outside the gene matches: 9. Looked up from germline, CDR1 is WSHSY and CDR2 is SAAADI. The chain's CDR3 is CASSDSRRGGGETQYF. DNA of the CDR3: TGCGCCAGCAGTGACTCTCGGCGGGGGGGCGGAGAGACCCAGTACTTC.

J is TRBJ2-7 and V is TRBV5-8, with 10 bases lining up with TRBD1. V shed 3 bases and J 6 bases; nucleotides not matched to a gene: 12. The germline V gene has CDR1 SGHTS and CDR2 YDEGEE. The CDR3 runs to 16 residues. CDR3 sequence: CASSSDSGTGVGEQYF. The CDR3 DNA reads TGTGCCAGCAGCTCCGATTCCGGGACAGGGGTTGGCGAGCAGTACTTC.

This sequence joins TRBV6-1 and TRBJ1-2, with D possibly matching TRBD1 (6 bases). With 2 bases removed from V and 4 bases from J, the gap between germline ends came to 14 bases. This CDR3 spans 15 amino acids. Germline CDR1 and CDR2: MNHNS and SASEGT. The CDR3 spells CASSESRGSLYGYTF. CDR3 sequence (DNA): TGTGCCAGCAGTGAAAGCAGGGGTTCCCTCTATGGCTACACCTTC.

The CDR3 region has the DNA TGCAGCGTAGACAGTGGTTCCGGCTACACCTTC. This gives the protein CSVDSGSGYTF. The chain employs TRBV29-1 and TRBJ1-2; D is possibly TRBD1 (5 bases). V lost 6 bases and J 8 bases, leaving 13 bases between the germline ends. The CDR3 extends over 11 amino acids. CDR1 and CDR2 from the germline V gene are SQVTM and ANQGSEA.

This clone has a single count. This chain uses TRBV7-9 with TRBJ1-4; D perhaps matches TRBD1 (5 bases). Deletions cut 6 bases from V and 3 bases from J, with 8 bases between. The CDR3 has 13 amino acids. Per the germline V gene, CDR1 is SEHNR and CDR2 is FQNEAQ (reference sequence). CDR3: CASSDSSNEKLFF. The DNA for the CDR3 is TGTGCCAGCAGTGACAGTTCTAATGAAAAACTGTTTTTT.

This rearrangement joins TRBV7-9 to TRBJ1-1, with no clear D. Germline CDR1 SEHNR, CDR2 FQNEAQ (reference sequence). The CDR3 consists of 13 residues. V lost 3 bases to trimming and J lost 0 bases, with 5 bases between them. This CDR3 is CASSFPMNTEAFF. CDR3 coding DNA: TGTGCCAGCAGCTTTCCAATGAACACTGAAGCTTTCTTT.

The chain uses TRBV4-1 and TRBJ2-7, with 9 bases aligning to TRBD2. Trimming at V came to 3 bases and at J to 4 bases, leaving 4 bases not matched to a gene. The CDR3 extends over 14 amino acids. Looked up from germline, CDR1 is MGHRA and CDR2 is YSYEKL. DNA for the CDR3: TGCGCCAGCAGCCATGGTACTAGCGGGTACGAGCAGTACTTC. Translating it yields CASSHGTSGYEQYF.

The chain joins TRBV6-5 to TRBJ2-7, with D perhaps TRBD2 (6 bases). This CDR3 is 16 amino acids long. Germline-derived CDR1 and CDR2 are MNHEY and SVGAGI. V lost 2 bases to trimming and J lost 4 bases, with 18 bases between them. Here the CDR3 DNA reads TGTGCCAGCAGTTACACCCGGGCCCATGGGGGGTACGAGCAGTACTTC. Translated, it gives CASSYTRAHGGYEQYF.

V gene TRBV7-9 combines with J gene TRBJ2-1, with 7 bases aligning to TRBD2. The CDR3 loop spans 15 amino acids. Germline V CDR1 and CDR2: SEHNR, FQNEAQ (reference sequence). Germline trimming cut 4 bases from V and 7 bases from J; bases unmatched to any gene: 10. The CDR3 sequence is CASSYFIARGNEQFF. The CDR3 DNA reads TGTGCCAGCAGCTATTTCATTGCGCGGGGGAATGAGCAGTTCTTC.

Turning to this clone: Other DNA sequences in this specimen translate into the identical CDR3. The chain uses TRBV29-1 and TRBJ1-5; possibly TRBD1 for D (6 bases). Trimming took off 4 bases at V and 4 bases at J, with 8 bases between the two ends. The CDR3 covers 12 residues. Germline V gives CDR1 SQVTM, CDR2 ANQGSEA. DNA of the CDR3: TGCAGCGTTGGGGGGCCGAATCAGCCCCAGCATTTT. Amino acids: CSVGGPNQPQHF.

The J gene is TRBJ1-3, the V gene TRBV3-1 (or the pseudogene TRBV3-2); D uncertain. The CDR3 length is 15 residues. Germline CDR1 reads LGHDT; CDR2 reads YNNKEL (reference sequence). V lost 3 bases to trimming and J lost 0 bases, with 9 bases between them. The chain's CDR3 is CASSQVGGSGNTIYF. CDR3 coding DNA: TGTGCCAGCAGCCAGGTTGGCGGCTCTGGAAACACCATATATTTT.

The rearrangement uses TRBV28 and TRBJ1-2; 8 bases are a match to TRBD1. The V gene end was trimmed by 7 bases and the J gene end by 3 bases; junction bases not matched to a gene: 7. The CDR3 is 14 amino acids. Germline assignment: CDR1 MDHEN and CDR2 SYDVKM. Here the CDR3 reads CASIWTGLDYGYTF. The CDR3 coding sequence is TGTGCCAGCATCTGGACAGGGCTGGACTATGGCTACACCTTC.

The V and J genes are TRBV15 and TRBJ2-7; 9 bases map to TRBD1. CDR1 is LNHNV and CDR2 is YYDKDF in the germline V gene (reference sequence). The junction had 3 bases not matched to a gene; V was cut back by 0 bases and J by 6 bases. CDR3 length: 14 residues. CDR3 in DNA: TGTGCCACCAGCAGAGAAGGGACAGGGCTCGAGCAGTACTTC. Protein product: CATSREGTGLEQYF.

This clone was recorded a few times. This chain uses TRBV4-1 with TRBJ2-2; the D gene is possibly TRBD2 (5 bases). The CDR3 loop spans 15 amino acids. Germline lookup yields CDR1 MGHRA and CDR2 YSYEKL. Trimming took 1 base from V and 5 from J, leaving 11 bases between them. This CDR3 is CASSQGTPGTGELFF. For the CDR3, the DNA is TGCGCCAGCAGCCAAGGGACGCCGGGGACCGGGGAGCTGTTTTTT.

The chain joins TRBV7-9 to TRBJ1-1; 8 nucleotides line up with TRBD1. Per germline, CDR1 SEHNR and CDR2 FQNEAQ (reference sequence). After removal of 3 bases from V and 5 bases from J, the junction contained 8 bases not matched to a gene. The CDR3 consists of 15 residues. CDR3 in DNA: TGTGCCAGCAGCTTGCCGACAGGGGTTGGAACTGAAGCTTTCTTT. It encodes CASSLPTGVGTEAFF.

This clone was found once. The chain uses TRBV15 and TRBJ1-1; weak D call: TRBD1 (6 bases). Germline V lookup: CDR1 LNHNV, CDR2 YYDKDF (reference sequence). V was trimmed by 5 bases and J by 0 bases, leaving 16 bases between them. The CDR3 has 16 amino acids. The CDR3 loop is CATSQMIQGVNTEAFF. CDR3 in DNA: TGTGCCACCAGCCAGATGATACAGGGTGTGAACACTGAAGCTTTCTTT. The variable domain in full, completed from reference TRBV15 and TRBJ1-1, reads DAMVIQNPRYQVTQFGKPVTLSCSQTLNHNVMYWYQQKSSQAPKLLFHYYDKDFNNEADTPDNFQSRRPNTSFCFLDIRSPGLGDTAMYLCATSQMIQGVNTEAFFGQGTRLTVV.

The genes are TRBV28 and TRBJ1-2, with D perhaps matching TRBD1 (6 bases). This CDR3 contains 12 residues. Trimming pared 5 bases from V and 8 bases from J, leaving 12 bases between. The germline V gene has CDR1 MDHEN and CDR2 SYDVKM. CDR3 coding DNA: TGTGCCAGCAGTCCCCCAGGGGTCGGCTACACCTTC. Its protein product is CASSPPGVGYTF.

About this clone itself: At one of its ends the junction is not consistent with the germline gene, which may arise from a read error. The rearrangement uses TRBV7-2 and TRBJ1-3, with 7 bases identical to TRBD1. CDR3 size: 12 residues. Germline V gives CDR1 SGHTA, CDR2 FQGNSA. The CDR3 DNA is TGTGCCAGCAGCCTTTCCCACGGGACAGCCGATTTT. It is translated as CASSLSHGTADF.

The chain combines TRBV5-5 with TRBJ2-7, with D unclear. V lost 4 bases, J lost 2 bases, and 7 bases lay in between. CDR3 length: 12 amino acids. CDR1 and CDR2 from the germline V gene are SGHKS and YYEKEE (reference sequence). The DNA for the CDR3 is TGTGCCAGCAGCCGCGACACCTACGAGCAGTACTTC. The encoded protein is CASSRDTYEQYF.

In this sample, this clone turned up a few times. The rearrangement joins TRBV6-2 or TRBV6-3 to TRBJ2-2, with D possibly TRBD2 on 5 matching bases. V was shortened by 2 bases and J by 6 bases, with 13 bases between the two germline ends. The germline gives CDR1 MNHEY, CDR2 SVGEGT. This CDR3 region has 15 residues. DNA for the CDR3: TGTGCCAGCAGTTACCACTCGAGGGTTGCCGGGGAGCTGTTTTTT. It encodes CASSYHSRVAGELFF.

The chain is built from TRBV4-1 and TRBJ1-1; no definite D call. The CDR3 loop spans 14 amino acids. CDR1 is MGHRA and CDR2 is YSYEKL in the germline V gene. V lost 0 bases to trimming and J lost 6 bases, with 11 bases between them. The CDR3 reads CASSQDRNSPEAFF. DNA of the CDR3: TGCGCCAGCAGCCAAGATAGGAACAGCCCTGAAGCTTTCTTT.

The genes are TRBV4-1 and TRBJ1-2; D ambiguous. The CDR3 extends over 15 amino acids. V dropped 0 bases and J dropped 3 bases, with 11 bases sitting between them. Looked up from germline, CDR1 is MGHRA and CDR2 is YSYEKL. The CDR3 coding sequence is TGCGCCAGCAGCCAAGAGGGCAGGAACTACTATGGCTACACCTTC. It specifies CASSQEGRNYYGYTF.

V and J are TRBV6-5 and TRBJ1-5; TRBD1 aligns across 7 bases. The trim removed 6 bases at V and 3 bases at J, leaving 8 bases unmatched. Germline CDR1 and CDR2: MNHEY and SVGAGI. CDR3 length: 15 amino acids. Here the CDR3 DNA reads TGTGCCAGCAGGATAGACAGGGCGGACAATCAGCCCCAGCATTTT. Residues: CASRIDRADNQPQHF.